This entry lists 9 T cell receptor beta chains sequenced from one sample in a study of cytomegalovirus exposure and HLA in healthy donors (dated by TCRdb to the late 2010s). The method behind the library was the immunoSEQ multiplex PCR assay. A mixture of 60 forward primers for TCR Vbeta segments and 13 reverse primers for TCR Jbeta segments was used in the multiplex PCR. As stored in TCRdb, this immuneACCESS dataset retains in-frame rearrangements with V and J assigned. A fraction of the clones does not appear; measured against another copy, unresolved V genes explain less than half of the discrepancy, and the remainder lacks a known reason. For this sample, the table gives over 60,000 clones. The ten top clones hold approximately 7.5% of the sample. Input material: PBMCs. These receptors were obtained from a female donor in good health and CMV-seropositive.

The chain employs TRBV29-1 and TRBJ1-1; D is ambiguous. This CDR3 has 10 residues. V dropped 2 bases and J dropped 10 bases, with 8 bases sitting between them. CDR1 SQVTM and CDR2 ANQGSEA come from the germline V gene. The CDR3 spells CSVESGLAFF. The CDR3 nucleotides read TGCAGCGTTGAATCGGGATTAGCTTTCTTT.

This chain connects TRBV28 to TRBJ2-7; 8 positions agree with TRBD2. J gave up 0 bases and V 6 bases, and 13 bases lay outside the gene matches. The CDR3 has 17 residues. CDR1 MDHEN and CDR2 SYDVKM come from the germline V gene. Written as DNA, the CDR3 is TGTGCCAGCAGCTCACTAGCGGATCAGGTGGCCTCCTACGAGCAGTACTTC. Protein product: CASSSLADQVASYEQYF.

The genes are TRBV19 and TRBJ2-7; TRBD1 matches 8 bases. V dropped 5 bases and J dropped 2; count of bases not matched to a gene: 2. This CDR3 has 13 amino acids. Germline V gene sequence: CDR1 LNHDA, CDR2 SQIVND (reference sequence). CDR3 region: CASSYRGTYEQYF. DNA of the CDR3: TGTGCCAGTAGTTACAGGGGGACCTACGAGCAGTACTTC.

The gene calls are TRBV15 and TRBJ2-5; 7 bases agree with TRBD2. The CDR3 consists of 15 residues. The V and J ends lost 0 bases and 5 bases, in that order; junction bases with no gene match: 6. The V gene's germline CDR1 is LNHNV and CDR2 YYDKDF (reference sequence). CDR3 region: CATSRDGGEGETQYF. CDR3 sequence (DNA): TGTGCCACCAGCAGAGATGGGGGGGAGGGGGAGACCCAGTACTTC.

The chain carries TRBV11-2 and TRBJ1-5; TRBD1 matches at 10 bases. This CDR3 contains 15 residues. Germline loops: CDR1 SGHAT, CDR2 FQNNGV. V shed 1 base, J shed 7 bases, and the junction held 4 bases outside the gene matches. This CDR3 reads CASSLGDRGGQPQHF. The CDR3 DNA follows: TGTGCCAGCAGCTTAGGGGACAGGGGTGGACAGCCCCAGCATTTT.

The rearrangement uses TRBV10-3 and TRBJ2-7; 7 bases fit TRBD2. CDR1 is ENHRY and CDR2 is SYGVKD in the germline V gene. This CDR3 is 17 amino acids long. The ends lost 0 bases at V and 7 bases at J; junction bases unmatched: 15. The CDR3 sequence is CAISESVRGSQPWEQYF. Written as DNA, the CDR3 is TGTGCCATCAGTGAGTCCGTCCGCGGGAGTCAGCCCTGGGAGCAGTACTTC.

This chain links TRBV5-8 with TRBJ2-3; 10 nucleotides match TRBD2. Germline CDR1 and CDR2: SGHTS and YDEGEE. Trimming removed 2 bases from V and 3 bases from J; junction bases left unmatched: 3. The CDR3 has 15 amino acids. The CDR3 bases are TGTGCCAGCAGCTTAGCGGGGGGGCCTACAGATACGCAGTATTTT. Translating gives CASSLAGGPTDTQYF.

The rearrangement links TRBV28 to TRBJ2-1, with 7 bases aligning to TRBD1. V lost 10 bases and J lost 11; bases outside the gene matches: 11. Looked up from germline, CDR1 is MDHEN and CDR2 is SYDVKM. The CDR3 covers 12 residues. In nucleotides, the CDR3 is TGTGCCACCAACCTTCCGGGACAGAAGCAGTTCTTC. Translated: CATNLPGQKQFF.

The CDR3 reads CASSSFGSASGNTIYF. The DNA of the CDR3 is TGCGCCAGCAGCTCCTTTGGCAGCGCCTCTGGAAACACCATATATTTT. The chain has TRBV5-1 and TRBJ1-3, with D hard to call. Germline CDR1 and CDR2: SGHRS and YFSETQ. The CDR3 covers 16 residues. Trimming stripped 3 bases from V and 0 bases from J, with 13 bases between.